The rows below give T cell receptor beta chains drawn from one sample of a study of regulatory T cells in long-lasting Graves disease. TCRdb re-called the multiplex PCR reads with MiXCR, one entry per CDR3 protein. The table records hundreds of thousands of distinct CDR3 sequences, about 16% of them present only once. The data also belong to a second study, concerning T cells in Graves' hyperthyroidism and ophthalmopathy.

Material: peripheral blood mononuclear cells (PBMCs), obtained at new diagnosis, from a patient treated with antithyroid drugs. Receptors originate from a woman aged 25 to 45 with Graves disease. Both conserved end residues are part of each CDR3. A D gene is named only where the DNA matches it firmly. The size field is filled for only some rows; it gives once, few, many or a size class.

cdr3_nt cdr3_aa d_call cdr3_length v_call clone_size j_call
TGTGCCAGTAGTATCCGGGGTGTAAGCAATCAGCCCCAGCATTTT CASSIRGVSNQPQHF NA 15 TRBV19 NA TRBJ1-5
TGTGCCACCAGTGATGTTGGTGGGACTACTTACGAGCAGTACTTC CATSDVGGTTYEQYF TRBD2 15 TRBV24-1 NA TRBJ2-7
TGTGCCAGCAGCTTATCTGCGGCGTACAATGAGCAGTTCTTC CASSLSAAYNEQFF NA 14 TRBV7-9 many TRBJ2-1
TGTGCCAGCAGTTCCCCGGACAGGGACAATCAGCCCCAGCATTTT CASSSPDRDNQPQHF TRBD1 15 TRBV28 many TRBJ1-5
TGTGCCAGCACCTTGAAAACAGGGGGCCTGTACAATGAGCAGTTCTTC CASTLKTGGLYNEQFF TRBD1 16 TRBV11-2 many TRBJ2-1
TGTGCCAGTAGTATAGGAGGACAGGGCACCTACGAGCAGTACTTC CASSIGGQGTYEQYF TRBD1 15 TRBV19 NA TRBJ2-7
TGTGCCAGCAGCTATGATTATAATTCACCCCTCCACTTT CASSYDYNSPLHF NA 13 TRBV12-3/TRBV12-4 many TRBJ1-6
TGCGCCAGCAGCCCCAGGACAGGGACGGGCGAGCAGTACTTC CASSPRTGTGEQYF TRBD1 14 TRBV4-1 few TRBJ2-7
TGCGCCAGCAGCTTGGGGACCGGGGCTGAAGCTTTCTTT CASSLGTGAEAFF NA 13 TRBV5-1 many TRBJ1-1
TGCAGTGCTAGTACTAGCGGGATCCAAGAGACCCAGTACTTC CSASTSGIQETQYF TRBD2 14 TRBV20-1 many TRBJ2-5
TGTGCCAGCAGTTTATACCCTACTAGCGGGCGATACAATGAGCAGTTCTTC CASSLYPTSGRYNEQFF TRBD2 17 TRBV28 NA TRBJ2-1
TGTGCCAGCAGCCCGCCGACTAGAACCCACGAGCAGTACTTC CASSPPTRTHEQYF NA 14 TRBV5-4 many TRBJ2-7
TGTGCCAGCAGCGCCCTAGAAAGGGGTTACAATGAGCAGTTCTTC CASSALERGYNEQFF NA 15 TRBV6-2/TRBV6-3 many TRBJ2-1
TGTGCCAGCAGTTACTCGACTCCCGGGGCGAAACTGTTTTTT CASSYSTPGAKLFF NA 14 TRBV6-5 many TRBJ1-4
TGCAGTGCTAGGGGTGGGGGGGATAACACTGAAGCTTTCTTT CSARGGGDNTEAFF NA 14 TRBV20-1 many TRBJ1-1
TGTGCCTGGAGTGGACAGGGCGGATTCACCGGGGAGCTGTTTTTT CAWSGQGGFTGELFF TRBD1 15 TRBV30 many TRBJ2-2
TGTGCCAGCAGCCTGCGGGGGACCGGAGATACGCAGTATTTT CASSLRGTGDTQYF TRBD2 14 TRBV6-1 NA TRBJ2-3
TGTGCCAGCAGCTTAACTCAGGGGTTGGACACTGAAGCTTTCTTT CASSLTQGLDTEAFF NA 15 TRBV7-2 few TRBJ1-1
TGTGCCAGCAGTGTTGACAGGGGAAACGAGCAGTACTTC CASSVDRGNEQYF TRBD1 13 TRBV6-2/TRBV6-3 NA TRBJ2-7
TGTGCCAGCAGCCAGCAGCCTAGGAACACTGAAGCTTTCTTT CASSQQPRNTEAFF NA 14 TRBV6-1 many TRBJ1-1
TGCAGGGGGGCGGGCGAGGGCTATGGCTACACCTTC CRGAGEGYGYTF NA 12 TRBV20-1 many TRBJ1-2
TGTGCCAGCAGCTTAGACAGGGACACTGAAGCTTTCTTT CASSLDRDTEAFF NA 13 TRBV11-2 many TRBJ1-1
TGCAGCGCTAAGGGGGTGCAGGGGCCCAATCAGCCCCAGCATTTT CSAKGVQGPNQPQHF NA 15 TRBV20-1 few TRBJ1-5
TGCAGCGTACGGCAGGCAGCAACTAATGAAAAACTGTTTTTT CSVRQAATNEKLFF NA 14 TRBV29-1 few TRBJ1-4
TGTGCCATCAGTGCGAGGCAAGAGACCCAGTACTTC CAISARQETQYF NA 12 TRBV10-3 many TRBJ2-5
TGTGCCAGCAGTTCCGGGACAGGCAAGCCTGAAGCTTTCTTT CASSSGTGKPEAFF TRBD1 14 TRBV12-3/TRBV12-4 many TRBJ1-1
TGCAGCGCTCTGGGACAGATAAACCACAATGAGCAGTTCTTC CSALGQINHNEQFF TRBD1 14 TRBV29-1 many TRBJ2-1
TGTGCCAGCAGTCCACTCCAGGGACAGAAGAACACTGAAGCTTTCTTT CASSPLQGQKNTEAFF TRBD1 16 TRBV12-3/TRBV12-4 few TRBJ1-1
TGTGCCAGTAGTATAGGTGCTAGCGGGAGTGTGGAGACCCAGTACTTC CASSIGASGSVETQYF TRBD2 16 TRBV19 NA TRBJ2-5
TGTGCCAGTAGTATTGGACTAGCGGGAGGGGCGGACCGGGAGACCCAGTACTTC CASSIGLAGGADRETQYF TRBD2 18 TRBV19 NA TRBJ2-5
TGTGCCAGCAGCTCGACAGGGTTGCACTACGAGCAGTACTTC CASSSTGLHYEQYF TRBD1 14 TRBV28 many TRBJ2-7
TGTGCCAGCAGAAGGGGCGGGCTGACTATCAATCAGCCCCAGCATTTT CASRRGGLTINQPQHF NA 16 TRBV2 many TRBJ1-5
TGTGCCAGCAGCTTAGGTAGACTTCCCGGCACTGAAGCTTTCTTT CASSLGRLPGTEAFF NA 15 TRBV7-8 many TRBJ1-1
TGTGCCAGTAGTATAGGGGACGGTTTCTCCTACAATGAGCAGTTCTTC CASSIGDGFSYNEQFF NA 16 TRBV19 few TRBJ2-1
TGCGCCAGCAGTGAGTCTTCCGAGCAGTACTTC CASSESSEQYF NA 11 TRBV10-1 few TRBJ2-7
TGTGCCAGCAAACAGGCAGGTGGCTACACCTTC CASKQAGGYTF NA 11 TRBV27 NA TRBJ1-2
TGTTCGACTGGGGGGCGGGGGTACAATGAGCAGTTCTTC CSTGGRGYNEQFF NA 13 TRBV20-1 many TRBJ2-1
TGTGCCAGCAGCCCCCGTGGCCCAGACACCGGGGAGCTGTTTTTT CASSPRGPDTGELFF NA 15 TRBV7-9 NA TRBJ2-2
TGCAGCGTTGAATGGCAGGGCACTGAAGCTTTCTTT CSVEWQGTEAFF NA 12 TRBV29-1 many TRBJ1-1
TGCGCCTGCCGCAGGGAATCTAGCACAGATACGCAGTATTTT CACRRESSTDTQYF NA 14 TRBV5-1 many TRBJ2-3